This is a list of T cell receptor beta chains from one sample in a study of vaccination and CD4 T cells after COVID-19. No antigen has been identified for these receptors. TCRdb fed the PCR reads into MiXCR, producing one record per CDR3 protein. The sample lists 15,000 to 20,000 distinct CDR3 sequences, over 50% occurring once. The sequenced material came from CD4+ T cells from blood, cultured in vitro. The receptors here all came from a human donor who had recovered from COVID-19. Each CDR3 is given without its conserved first and last residue.

V gene,CDR3 protein
TRBV2,ASGDRGNEQF
TRBV11-2,ASSSQNTIY
TRBV5-4,ASSPRSTPNEKLF
TRBV6-2/TRBV6-3,ASSPSGRSDTQY
TRBV6-2/TRBV6-3,ASRGTGGTGELF
TRBV30,AWLGTLNYGYT
TRBV19,ASRRLTDYGYT
TRBV6-2/TRBV6-3,ATQLEREGQNEQF
TRBV10-3,AISEYQGGMVDTQY
TRBV6-2/TRBV6-3,ASSPLGRSNYEQY
TRBV5-4,ASTQPGQGGNTEAF
TRBV6-2/TRBV6-3,ASSYGGNGYT
TRBV20-1,SASRTSGNHGTEQY
TRBV20-1,SAPMGGVSTDTQY
TRBV5-1,ASSLQGKDTDTQY
TRBV27,ASGLWGGGEKLF
TRBV24-1,ATSGGSWGRDTHEQY
TRBV18,ASSREGLYGYT
TRBV20-1,SARFGSWADTQY
TRBV6-1,ASYAGLNYGYT
TRBV20-1,SAQQQLNTEAF
TRBV15,ATSRETGTGSNQPQH
TRBV4-1,ASSQSWRGTMNTEAF
TRBV7-2,ASSPRAAGRGGELF
TRBV12-3/TRBV12-4,ASRLGTGAREQY
TRBV2,ASSELSLDTQY
TRBV6-5,ASSWTGDEQF
TRBV7-8,ASSLLQGHGYT
TRBV20-1,SARDPLAAHYEQY
TRBV6-1,AAGGAAEQY
TRBV20-1,SASHPNTEAF
TRBV5-1,PSSRAGAGTDTQY
TRBV6-1,ASSAPGTPNSPLH
TRBV6-1,ASSEVPGTGYT
TRBV7-3,ASSLTGQGGRDTQY
TRBV7-2,ASSLASGWADTQY
TRBV20-1,SARIQGLDTQY
TRBV29-1,SVEADTSTDTQY
TRBV19,ASSKSAGGPDTQY
TRBV7-6,ASSPLMGGVTGELF
TRBV11-2,ASSSSGSEQY
TRBV5-1,ASSLVGQGSTDTQY
TRBV7-2,ASSPMRGTSTDTQY
TRBV7-2,ASSLQEVGGSSPLH
TRBV11-2,ASSSYRGNNREAF
TRBV20-1,SVGGNDGYT
TRBV7-9,ASSLTGAVFGTEAF
TRBV2,ASSEGFGGNQPQH
TRBV11-2,ASSLSSHGTSLNEQF
TRBV10-2,ASIQGYSGRPPYNEQF